The T cell receptor beta chain described here comes from a study of T cell responses to AZD1222 COVID-19 vaccine (dated by TCRdb to about 2021). In the study overall: Because spike-specific TCR depth and breadth did not differ between the two schedules, AZD1222 recipients who got a second dose at roughly 4 weeks were pooled with those who got a second dose at roughly 12 weeks. TCR sequencing was performed for about 250 trial participants, of whom around 210 were given two doses of AZD1222 and approximately 25 were given two doses of MenACWY control vaccine. Trial participants were enrolled by age into 18-55, 56-69 and 70-plus year subgroups, with 148, 28 and 57 TCR-sequenced participants respectively. The full study reports these points: Nearly half of unique spike-specific TCRs reportedly recognized epitopes outside regions mutated in the B.1.351 and B.1.1.7 variants. The 56-69-year group was small, and its depth increase did not reach significance, likely because of low power. Participants were mostly white British and included more females than males, and it was suggested by the authors that clonal diversity may have been underestimated. Because no samples from the day 14 peak response were available, repertoires could be characterized only after the peak T cell response. Conclusions about previously exposed vaccinees are limited, since just six AZD1222 recipients were seropositive for SARS-CoV-2 at baseline. Vaccine-associated CD4 TCRs spanned the whole spike protein, with dominant responses in regions 160-218 and 743-854. After two AZD1222 doses, spike-specific TCR breadth and depth were significantly higher than at day 0 and than in MenACWY recipients.

The CDR3 regions of human TCRbeta chains were analyzed by immunosequencing. The source study handled its data this way. TCRs in the repertoires were matched against a reference library of SARS-CoV-2-specific TCRs that had been generated with the MIRA antigen-specificity platform. Breadth was defined as the fraction of unique TCRs that were SARS-CoV-2-associated. Depth was defined as the fraction of total T cells that were SARS-CoV-2-associated. Using the MIRA data, each spike-specific TCR was assigned both to the spike region to which the TCR was reactive and to a CD4 or CD8 class. Log10-transformed breadth and depth values were compared by one-way ANOVA with Sidak's multiple comparisons tests. Here the immuneACCESS table is served through TCRdb, limited to in-frame sequences with V and J called. Missing clones are a known gap in these copies; in checked studies unresolved V genes cover under half, and the rest lacks a known reason. Clonal size and the V and J genes are those of that table, whereas D and trimming came from the DNA. The sample table contains about 79,000 clones; only one count was recorded for 65% to 85% of them. 20% to 25% of the sample lies in the top ten.

In the paper's terms, the time point label means: baseline before first vaccination. The vaccinee samples were drawn from two UK trials, COV001 and COV002, one of which was a single-blind randomized controlled phase 2/3 trial testing AZD1222 (ChAdOx1 nCoV-19) in healthy adults. For TCRbeta chain sequencing, PBMC samples were collected from trial participants at day 0 and at day 28 after the second dose. The germline ends are 10 bases apart after V is trimmed by 4 bases and J by 0 bases. CDR1 and CDR2 are drawn from the germline V gene (reference sequence): LGHDT, YNNKEL. Including the terminal cysteine and phenylalanine, the CDR3 comprises 14 residues. Only the CDR3 DNA is retained, 42 bases long and in frame from the first base. A remark on this clone: Its cognate antigen has yet to be identified. The input lacks base qualities; no much larger clone sits a single base away.

The input for sequencing was peripheral blood, taken on day 0 of AZD1222 vaccination. This clonotype originated in an adult in good health. The sequence is built from TRBV3-1 (or the pseudogene TRBV3-2) and TRBJ2-7; there is no confident call for the D gene. The CDR3 region: CASSPGRISYEQYF. The base sequence is TGTGCCAGCAGCCCCGGACGGATCTCCTACGAGCAGTACTTC.